These 20 T cell receptor beta chains were sequenced from one sample in a study of low-dose radiotherapy and immunotherapy resistance in tumors. Sample time point: after trial treatment. Noted treatment: LDRT plus nivolumab, ipilimumab, low-dose cyclophosphamide and aspirin (RACIN trial). Priming of first-strand cDNA relied on TRAV- and TRBV-specific primers (covering alpha and beta chains). The authors ran 15 to 25 PCR cycles to amplify TCRs with a constant-region primer and V-primer adapter. TCRdb ran MiXCR on the reads and lists one entry per CDR3 protein. Of fewer than 110,000 distinct CDR3 sequences in the sample, 20% to 25% were seen once. The sample consisted of PBMCs, taken after low-dose radiotherapy plus immunotherapy. These receptors all stem from a male donor with prostate cancer.

This clonotype came up many times. This chain connects TRBV7-2 to TRBJ2-3, with TRBD2 matching over 7 bases. The trim removed 4 bases at V and 4 bases at J, leaving 14 bases unmatched. The germline V gene has CDR1 SGHTA and CDR2 FQGNSA. The CDR3 length is 17 residues. The CDR3 bases are TGTGCCAGCAGCTCCGCCATGGGCGGGGGAAAGGCAGATACGCAGTATTTT. Translated, it gives CASSSAMGGGKADTQYF.

About this clonotype itself: This sequence is one base from a far larger clone and is likely a read error. The chain uses TRBV6-9 and TRBJ1-1, with D perhaps TRBD1 (5 bases). Germline V CDR1 and CDR2: MNHGY, SVAAGI. CDR3 size: 13 residues. CDR3 region: CTSSIPKGPGAFF. Written as DNA, the CDR3 is TGTACCAGCAGTATTCCAAAGGGACCTGGGGCTTTCTTT.

This clonotype occurred a few times. Written as DNA, the CDR3 is TGTGCCAGCAGTGATCCTCCGGAAGAGTTCAATCAGCCCCAGCATTTT. Translation: CASSDPPEEFNQPQHF. V usage is TRBV2 and J usage is TRBJ1-5; no firm D call. Per germline, CDR1 SNHLY and CDR2 FYNNEI. V lost 3 bases and J 3 bases, leaving 15 bases between the germline ends. The CDR3 extends over 16 amino acids.

The chain is built from TRBV5-4 and TRBJ2-1; TRBD1 is a possible D gene (6 bases). V was clipped by 2 bases and J by 1 base, with 13 bases between them. CDR3 length: 16 residues. The V gene's germline CDR1 is SGHNT and CDR2 YYREEE (reference sequence). The CDR3 sequence is CASSLPTGFSYNEQFF. The CDR3 nucleotides are TGTGCCAGCAGCTTACCGACAGGATTTTCCTACAATGAGCAGTTCTTC.

This clonotype was seen at least ten times. J is TRBJ2-7 and V is TRBV24-1; 8 bases fit TRBD1. This CDR3 has 16 residues. Trimming cost V 4 bases and J 1 base; bases outside gene matches: 8. In germline, CDR1 is KGHDR, CDR2 SFDVKD. The CDR3 DNA reads as TGTGCCACCAGTGAAAACATAGGACAGGGATCCTACGAGCAGTACTTC. Translation: CATSENIGQGSYEQYF.

At least ten counts were recorded for this clonotype. V is TRBV11-1 and J is TRBJ2-7; 7 nucleotides align to TRBD2. Germline assignment: CDR1 SGHAT and CDR2 FQDESV (reference sequence). V lost 8 bases to trimming and J lost 6 bases; unmatched junction nucleotides: 10. The CDR3 has 13 amino acids. CDR3 nucleotides: TGTGCCAGCTCCCGGGGCCCGGGAGGCGAGCAGTACTTC. Its translation: CASSRGPGGEQYF.

This clonotype was detected only a few times. The rearrangement uses TRBV6-2 or TRBV6-3 and TRBJ2-7, with unresolved D. The CDR3 consists of 12 residues. CDR1 and CDR2 from the germline V gene are MNHEY and SVGEGT. Trimming pared 5 bases from V and 0 bases from J, leaving 5 bases between. Here the CDR3 DNA reads TGTGCCAGCAGTGGTTTCTCCTACGAGCAGTACTTC. The encoded protein is CASSGFSYEQYF.

This clonotype was seen repeatedly, ten times or more. V gene TRBV6-5 combines with J gene TRBJ2-1; 7 nucleotides agree with TRBD2. After removal of 2 bases from V and 9 bases from J, the junction contained 16 bases not matched to a gene. This CDR3 contains 17 residues. Germline V gene sequence: CDR1 MNHEY, CDR2 SVGAGI. The chain's CDR3 is CASSYLADLLMSGEQFF. The DNA of the CDR3 is TGTGCCAGCAGTTACCTAGCGGACCTCCTAATGAGTGGTGAGCAGTTCTTC.

Sample share makes this clonotype medium-sized (0.01 to 0.1%). The chain couples TRBV4-3 to TRBJ2-1, with 7 bases matching TRBD1. The CDR3 spans 15 residues. The junction had 6 bases not matched to a gene; V was cut back by 6 bases and J by 1 base. The germline V gene encodes CDR1 LGHNA and CDR2 YSLEER. The CDR3 loop reads CASRDPGGSYNEQFF. The DNA for the CDR3 is TGCGCCAGCAGGGACCCAGGGGGATCCTACAATGAGCAGTTCTTC.

In its sample, this clonotype was seen a few times. This chain joins TRBV12-3 or TRBV12-4 and TRBJ2-3; D is perhaps TRBD2 (6 bases). V lost 2 bases, J lost 4 bases, and 16 bases lay in between. This CDR3 is built from 16 residues. Here the CDR3 reads CASSLHVGGLADTQYF. DNA of the CDR3: TGTGCCAGCAGTTTACATGTGGGGGGACTGGCAGATACGCAGTATTTT.

This clonotype was observed at least ten times. V usage is TRBV11-2 and J usage is TRBJ2-5; TRBD2 agrees at 14 bases. The CDR3 length is 18 residues. V shed 3 bases and J 1 base; nucleotides not matched to a gene: 7. Per germline, CDR1 SGHAT and CDR2 FQNNGV. Written as DNA, the CDR3 is TGTGCCAGCAGCTTCCCTGGACTAGCGGGGGGCCCCCAAGAGACCCAGTACTTC. Translating it yields CASSFPGLAGGPQETQYF.

This chain links TRBV5-1 with TRBJ2-6; D remains unclear. Germline lookup yields CDR1 SGHRS and CDR2 YFSETQ. V was cut by 1 base and J by 0 bases, with 11 bases left in between. The CDR3 spans 17 residues. The CDR3 loop reads CASSLRRSLSGANVLTF. The DNA for the CDR3 is TGCGCCAGCAGCTTGAGACGGAGTCTCTCTGGGGCCAACGTCCTGACTTTC.

This clonotype was observed many times. This chain links TRBV20-1 with TRBJ2-7; TRBD2 agrees at 7 bases. Germline V gene data show CDR1 as DFQATT and CDR2 as SNEGSKA (reference sequence). The CDR3 consists of 14 residues. J lost 2 bases, V lost 3 bases, and 7 bases had no gene match. Here the CDR3 DNA reads TGCAGTGCTAGGGGGGGGGAGGGTACCTACGAGCAGTACTTC. Protein sequence: CSARGGEGTYEQYF.

This clonotype is a singleton in its sample. The chain is built from TRBV12-3 or TRBV12-4 and TRBJ2-1, with 8 bases that match TRBD1. The length of the CDR3 is 14 residues. V shed 6 bases and J 8 bases; nucleotides not matched to a gene: 9. The CDR3 protein is CASSLARGQDEQFF. The CDR3 DNA reads TGTGCCAGCAGCCTCGCCAGGGGGCAGGATGAGCAGTTCTTC.

The sample holds a few counts of this clonotype. The chain recombines TRBV2 with TRBJ2-1; D may be TRBD1 or TRBD2 (5 bases each). Per the germline V gene, CDR1 is SNHLY and CDR2 is FYNNEI. The length of the CDR3 is 13 residues. V dropped 7 bases and J dropped 6 bases, with 13 bases sitting between them. CDR3 region: CASIRDDLNEQFF. The CDR3, as DNA: TGTGCCAGCATTCGGGACGACCTCAATGAGCAGTTCTTC.

This clonotype was detected many times. This sequence joins TRBV2 and TRBJ1-3; no firm D call. V was trimmed by 2 bases and J by 0 bases, leaving 5 bases between them. Germline V gene data show CDR1 as SNHLY and CDR2 as FYNNEI. The CDR3 contains 14 residues. CDR3 in DNA: TGTGCCAGCAGTGAAAGAGGCTCTGGAAACACCATATATTTT. Its protein is CASSERGSGNTIYF.

This clonotype was counted many times. V usage is TRBV20-1 and J usage is TRBJ1-5; TRBD1 is a possible D gene (6 bases). The CDR3 covers 15 residues. Trimming stripped 3 bases from V and 0 bases from J, with 12 bases between. The germline CDR1 and CDR2 sequences are DFQATT and SNEGSKA (reference sequence). CDR3 nucleotides: TGCAGTGCTAGGTCGGGGGGCCATAGCAATCAGCCCCAGCATTTT. Its protein is CSARSGGHSNQPQHF.

The J gene is TRBJ2-5, the V gene TRBV28; the match to TRBD1 covers 9 bases. The CDR3 totals 14 residues. Germline trimming cut 6 bases from V and 0 bases from J; bases unmatched to any gene: 2. Germline V gene data show CDR1 as MDHEN and CDR2 as SYDVKM. CDR3: CASRGTGYQETQYF. CDR3 DNA sequence: TGTGCCAGCAGAGGGACAGGGTACCAAGAGACCCAGTACTTC.

This clonotype has a count of ten or more. The rearrangement links TRBV6-5 to TRBJ2-3; 12 bases align to TRBD1. Trimming cost V 5 bases and J 8 bases; bases outside gene matches: 8. The CDR3 extends over 15 amino acids. The germline V gene encodes CDR1 MNHEY and CDR2 SVGAGI. The CDR3 DNA sequence: TGTGCCAGCAGTCCCGGGACAGGGGGCTTAGGTACGCAGTATTTT. Translated: CASSPGTGGLGTQYF.

Worth noting for this clonotype: A far larger clone is off by one base, so a read error is likely. The J gene is TRBJ2-7, the V gene TRBV5-1, with 7 positions matching TRBD1. Germline CDR1 SGHRS, CDR2 YFSETQ. V was pared by 0 bases and J by 7 bases, with 13 bases of the junction left unmatched. The CDR3 spans 16 residues. CDR3 DNA sequence: TGCGCCAGCAGCTTGGGGGGGACAGTTGCGTGGGGGGAGCAGTACTTC. Amino acids: CASSLGGTVAWGEQYF.